The present entry profiles one T cell receptor beta chain with its context. This specimen belongs to a study of blood T cell repertoires in COVID-19. Some clones are missing from TCRdb's copy, which holds only in-frame ones; the method was immunoSEQ multiplex PCR. The table lists 35,000 to 40,000 clones, over 70% of them singletons, with 25% to 30% in the top ten. The V gene lost 5 bases and the J gene lost 4 bases, with 12 bases spanning the gap. CDR3 length: 14 amino acids. Germline loops: CDR1 SGHVS, CDR2 FQNEAQ. The V call is TRBV7-8, the J call TRBJ1-5; TRBD1 might be the D (5 bases). The sequenced material came from peripheral blood. This receptor was taken from a man older than 75 with active or convalescent COVID-19. The CDR3 sequence is CASSLGGVNQPQHF. The CDR3 bases are TGTGCCAGCAGCCTGGGGGGGGTGAATCAGCCCCAGCATTTT.